The 17 T cell receptor beta chains below were found in one sample sequenced in a study of siplizumab effects on memory and regulatory T cells. Profiling relied on immunoSEQ multiplex PCR, and the TCRdb table lists in-frame clones only, not all of them. The data show about 85,000 clones, with roughly 94% seen just once and less than 20% held by the top ten. The sequencing sample was made of CD8+ T cells sorted from blood. The receptors were sampled from a human donor in good health.

This sequence joins TRBV19 and TRBJ2-1, with TRBD2 matching over 8 bases. CDR1 is LNHDA, CDR2 SQIVND, per germline (reference sequence). CDR3 length equals 16 residues. With V trimmed by 3 bases and J by 0 bases, 4 bases remained unmatched. CDR3 amino acids: CASSIGGTSSYNEQFF. CDR3 in DNA: TGTGCCAGTAGTATTGGAGGGACTAGCTCCTACAATGAGCAGTTCTTC.

This clone has a single count. The chain uses TRBV5-4 and TRBJ1-3, with 8 positions matching TRBD1. Germline CDR1 reads SGHNT; CDR2 reads YYREEE (reference sequence). Trimming at V came to 4 bases and at J to 0 bases, leaving 12 bases not matched to a gene. The CDR3 runs to 18 residues. CDR3 residues: CASSPLIPGTGSGNTIYF. CDR3 sequence (DNA): TGTGCCAGCAGCCCCCTAATCCCCGGGACAGGCTCTGGAAACACCATATATTTT.

The rearrangement links TRBV19 to TRBJ2-7; 11 nucleotides line up with TRBD2. J gave up 4 bases and V 3 bases, and 5 bases lay outside the gene matches. In germline, CDR1 is LNHDA, CDR2 SQIVND (reference sequence). The CDR3 is 15 amino acids. CDR3 sequence (DNA): TGTGCCAGTAGTATCGCGGCTAGCGGGGGGTACGAGCAGTACTTC. Residues: CASSIAASGGYEQYF.

This chain connects TRBV6-5 to TRBJ2-7; 10 positions agree with TRBD1. Germline CDR1 MNHEY, CDR2 SVGAGI. V was clipped by 4 bases and J by 2 bases; unmatched bases: 2. The CDR3 length is 14 residues. The chain's CDR3 is CASSLDRGPYEQYF. The CDR3 region has the DNA TGTGCCAGCAGTTTAGACAGGGGGCCCTACGAGCAGTACTTC.

The chain recombines TRBV29-1 with TRBJ2-7, with D perhaps matching TRBD1 (5 bases). V lost 2 bases to trimming and J lost 1 base, with 9 bases between them. This CDR3 is built from 13 residues. Per the germline V gene, CDR1 is SQVTM and CDR2 is ANQGSEA. CDR3 residues: CSVELDKSYEQYF. The DNA of the CDR3 is TGCAGCGTTGAATTGGACAAATCCTACGAGCAGTACTTC.

The genes are TRBV28 and TRBJ2-7, with D unclear. V shed 5 bases and J shed 4 bases, with 6 bases lying between them. There are 11 residues in the CDR3. CDR1 is MDHEN, CDR2 SYDVKM, per germline. The chain's CDR3 is CASSPQYEQYF. In nucleotides, the CDR3 is TGTGCCAGCAGTCCCCAGTACGAGCAGTACTTC.

The V and J genes are TRBV7-8 and TRBJ2-7; weak D call: TRBD1 (5 bases). CDR3 length equals 15 residues. V lost 5 bases and J lost 0, with 14 bases in between. Germline assignment: CDR1 SGHVS and CDR2 FQNEAQ. The CDR3 reads CASSPTGPSSYEQYF. CDR3 in DNA: TGTGCCAGCAGCCCCACAGGTCCATCCTCCTACGAGCAGTACTTC.

The J gene is TRBJ2-2, the V gene TRBV29-1, with D possibly TRBD2 on 5 matching bases. Per germline, CDR1 SQVTM and CDR2 ANQGSEA. There are 15 residues in the CDR3. The V end was cut by 8 bases, the J end by 0 bases, with 16 bases between. CDR3 coding DNA: TGCAGCATCCGCAGAGAGAGGGCGAACACCGGGGAGCTGTTTTTT. Translating gives CSIRRERANTGELFF.

The chain uses TRBV20-1 and TRBJ2-3, with unresolved D. Germline V gene lookup returns CDR1 DFQATT and CDR2 SNEGSKA (reference sequence). V dropped 4 bases and J dropped 6 bases, with 5 bases sitting between them. The CDR3 has 10 residues. The chain's CDR3 is CSATPDTQYF. The CDR3 DNA reads as TGCAGTGCTACGCCGGATACGCAGTATTTT.

A remark on this clone: Mismatch with germline at one junction end may stem from a read error. This sequence joins TRBV7-9 and TRBJ2-3; TRBD2 matches at 9 bases. The length of the CDR3 is 14 residues. Per the germline V gene, CDR1 is SEHNR and CDR2 is FQNEAQ (reference sequence). CDR3 loop: CASRLAGETDTQYF. The CDR3 nucleotides read TGTGCCAGCAGATTAGCGGGAGAAACAGATACGCAGTATTTT.

The CDR3 region has the DNA TGTGCCAGCAAGGAGGGCCCCTACGAGCAGTACTTC. This codes for CASKEGPYEQYF. V is TRBV28 and J is TRBJ2-7; possibly TRBD2 for D (6 bases). This CDR3 is built from 12 residues. Trimming took 7 bases from V and 2 from J, leaving 9 bases between them. Germline loops: CDR1 MDHEN, CDR2 SYDVKM.

V gene TRBV11-2 combines with J gene TRBJ2-5; 9 nucleotides align to TRBD2. CDR1 is SGHAT, CDR2 FQNNGV, per germline. The CDR3 covers 15 residues. The V gene end was trimmed by 5 bases and the J gene end by 2 bases; junction bases not matched to a gene: 6. The CDR3 here is CASSIRLAEQETQYF. The CDR3 DNA reads TGTGCCAGCAGCATACGACTAGCGGAACAAGAGACCCAGTACTTC.

This clone was seen a few times. The gene calls are TRBV2 and TRBJ2-1; the D gene is possibly TRBD2 (5 bases). The germline V and J ends were trimmed by 5 bases and 14 bases, with 10 bases remaining between them. The CDR3 sequence is 10 residues long. From germline, CDR1 is SNHLY and CDR2 FYNNEI. CDR3 loop: CASSSGVEFF. In nucleotides, the CDR3 is TGTGCCAGCAGTAGCGGAGTAGAGTTCTTC.

This chain joins TRBV23-1 and TRBJ2-7; 13 bases map to TRBD2. TRBV23-1 is given ORF status, its function remaining uncertain. V shed 4 bases and J 9 bases; nucleotides not matched to a gene: 9. The length of the CDR3 is 15 residues. The CDR3 protein is CASSRPGLAGRRQYF. As DNA, the CDR3 is TGCGCCAGCAGTCGCCCGGGACTAGCGGGGAGGCGGCAGTACTTC.

CDR3: CASSISPPGAIGYTF. The CDR3 bases are TGTGCCAGTAGTATATCCCCCCCAGGGGCAATTGGCTACACCTTC. V gene TRBV19 combines with J gene TRBJ1-2, with a weak D call TRBD1 (6 bases). Germline lookup yields CDR1 LNHDA and CDR2 SQIVND (reference sequence). Trimming took 2 bases from V and 7 from J, leaving 17 bases between them. The CDR3 totals 15 residues.

The V call is TRBV19, the J call TRBJ2-7, with 7 bases fitting TRBD2. The CDR3 has 14 residues. Germline V gene lookup returns CDR1 LNHDA and CDR2 SQIVND (reference sequence). V trimming: 3 bases; J trimming: 3 bases; junction bases outside the gene matches: 5. The CDR3 here is CASSIGPSGYEQYF. The CDR3 DNA follows: TGTGCCAGTAGTATCGGTCCTAGCGGCTACGAGCAGTACTTC.

The rearrangement joins TRBV9 to TRBJ1-6; D is perhaps TRBD1 (5 bases). The CDR3 loop spans 15 amino acids. Germline assignment: CDR1 SGDLS and CDR2 YYNGEE. The V and J ends lost 3 bases and 9 bases respectively, with 16 bases between them. This chain's CDR3 is CASSGPGTLPSPLHF. In DNA, the CDR3 is TGTGCCAGCAGCGGACCCGGGACTCTCCCTTCACCCCTCCACTTT.